A single sample gave rise to the 16 T cell receptor beta chains below, sequenced in a study of CD8+CD57+ T cells in acquired aplastic anemia. Genomic DNA acted as the template from which TCR beta VDJ combination and CDR3 sequence profiling were carried out. TCRdb passed the reads through MiXCR, listing each CDR3 protein once. The sample has some 280,000 distinct CDR3 sequences; around 60% are singletons. The sequenced sample consisted of sorted CD4+, CD8+, or CD8+CD57+ T cells (not recorded which) from PBMCs. The receptor set was obtained from a human donor with severe aplastic anemia or a healthy control (not recorded which).

This clonotype has ten or more counts. This sequence joins TRBV6-5 and TRBJ1-1, with D possibly being TRBD1 (5 bases). Germline assignment: CDR1 MNHEY and CDR2 SVGAGI. V gave up 0 bases and J gave up 5 bases, with 16 bases separating them. CDR3 length: 16 amino acids. The CDR3 loop is CASSYSRQRMWTEAFF. CDR3 nucleotide sequence: TGTGCCAGCAGTTACTCGAGACAGCGAATGTGGACTGAAGCTTTCTTT.

Written as DNA, the CDR3 is TGCAGTGCTACAGGGTTGGCCCAGCATTTT. This gives the protein CSATGLAQHF. The rearrangement joins TRBV20-1 to TRBJ1-5; D might be TRBD1 (5 bases). Germline CDR1 reads DFQATT; CDR2 reads SNEGSKA (reference sequence). V gave up 4 bases and J gave up 11 bases, with 9 bases separating them. This CDR3 has 10 amino acids.

The genes are TRBV2 and TRBJ2-6, with D possibly TRBD1 on 5 matching bases. The CDR3 is 16 residues long. V lost 7 bases to trimming and J lost 0 bases, with 13 bases between them. The germline CDR1 and CDR2 sequences are SNHLY and FYNNEI. Written as DNA, the CDR3 is TGTGCCAGCACCCGGACACGATCCTCTGGGGCCAACGTCCTGACTTTC. It specifies CASTRTRSSGANVLTF.

This clonotype has a handful of counts. This chain joins TRBV11-2 and TRBJ1-2, with no clear D. The CDR3 runs to 13 residues. V dropped 7 bases and J dropped 4 bases, with 13 bases sitting between them. In germline, CDR1 is SGHAT, CDR2 FQNNGV. Written as DNA, the CDR3 is TGTGCCAGCACAAGGCGGGATATCTATGGCTACACCTTC. Its protein is CASTRRDIYGYTF.

The V gene is TRBV2, the J gene TRBJ2-3; TRBD2 matches 8 bases. This CDR3 is built from 14 residues. Per germline, CDR1 SNHLY and CDR2 FYNNEI. The V segment lost 9 bases and the J segment 4 bases; nucleotides outside the gene matches: 9. The CDR3 DNA reads as TGTGCCAGTACCGGGACTAGAGAGGCAGATACGCAGTATTTT. Its protein is CASTGTREADTQYF.

This clonotype was seen ten or more times. The chain links TRBV5-1 to TRBJ2-5, with a weak D call TRBD2 (5 bases). Germline loops: CDR1 SGHRS, CDR2 YFSETQ. This CDR3 region has 15 residues. V was clipped by 1 base and J by 5 bases, with 15 bases between them. CDR3 amino acids: CASSLFGKGGETQYF. CDR3 bases: TGCGCCAGCAGCTTGTTCGGCAAAGGCGGGGAGACCCAGTACTTC. Full variable domain (rest looked up from reference TRBV5-1 and TRBJ2-5): KAGVTQTPRYLIKTRGQQVTLSCSPISGHRSVSWYQQTPGQGLQFLFEYFSETQRNKGNFPGRFSGRQFSNSRSEMNVSTLELGDSALYLCASSLFGKGGETQYFGPGTRLLVL.

This clonotype showed up just once. The chain combines TRBV12-3 or TRBV12-4 with TRBJ2-7; D is perhaps TRBD1 (6 bases). V dropped 6 bases and J dropped 6 bases, with 15 bases sitting between them. The CDR3 covers 13 residues. The CDR3: CASRPQGAGEQYF. In DNA form, the CDR3 reads TGTGCCAGCAGGCCACAGGGCGCGGGCGAGCAGTACTTC.

The chain recombines TRBV19 with TRBJ1-1; TRBD1 is a possible D gene (5 bases). This CDR3 has 14 amino acids. Trimming removed 5 bases at V and 7 bases at J, with 17 bases between. Germline values: CDR1 LNHDA, CDR2 SQIVND (reference sequence). CDR3 amino acids: CASSPWDGLSEAFF. The CDR3 DNA is TGTGCCAGTAGTCCTTGGGACGGTCTAAGTGAAGCTTTCTTT. The full variable domain, rest sourced from reference TRBV19 and TRBJ1-1, is DGGITQSPKYLFRKEGQNVTLSCEQNLNHDAMYWYRQDPGQGLRLIYYSQIVNDFQKGDIAEGYSVSREKKESFPLTVTSAQKNPTAFYLCASSPWDGLSEAFFGQGTRLTVV.

This chain joins TRBV24-1 and TRBJ2-5; 14 nucleotides agree with TRBD2. The J segment lost 4 bases and the V segment lost 2 bases, leaving 8 bases of the junction unmatched. CDR1 and CDR2 (germline): KGHDR, SFDVKD. CDR3 length: 18 amino acids. The CDR3 nucleotides are TGTGCCACCAGTGATTCAGAGGGACTAGCGGGGGAAGGAGAGACCCAGTACTTC. This sequence encodes CATSDSEGLAGEGETQYF.

V and J are TRBV7-8 and TRBJ2-3; D gene uncertain. Germline V gene data show CDR1 as SGHVS and CDR2 as FQNEAQ. CDR3 length: 13 amino acids. Deletions cut 4 bases from V and 0 bases from J, with 5 bases between. The CDR3 coding sequence is TGTGCCAGCAGCTCCATTAGCACAGATACGCAGTATTTT. Amino acid sequence: CASSSISTDTQYF.

The gene calls are TRBV20-1 and TRBJ2-5, with D possibly TRBD2 on 5 matching bases. Germline CDR1 reads DFQATT; CDR2 reads SNEGSKA (reference sequence). This CDR3 region has 13 residues. CDR3 amino acids: CSVESGRGETQYF. The DNA for the CDR3 is TGCAGCGTTGAGAGTGGACGCGGGGAGACCCAGTACTTC.

This clonotype has a count of ten or more. Its ends do not fully match the called genes, so a read error is possible. The chain links TRBV7-7 to TRBJ2-5; D is unresolved. The germline CDR1 and CDR2 sequences are SSHAT and FNYEAQ (reference sequence). The CDR3 loop spans 13 amino acids. In DNA form, the CDR3 reads TGTGCTAGCAGCTTACTAAGTCCTCCGACCCAGTACTTC. This sequence encodes CASSLLSPPTQYF.

This clonotype was recorded many times. V usage is TRBV6-5 and J usage is TRBJ2-7; no reliable D call. The CDR3 loop spans 13 amino acids. Germline CDR1 and CDR2: MNHEY and SVGAGI. V was shortened by 4 bases and J by 2 bases, with 9 bases between the two germline ends. For the CDR3, the DNA is TGTGCCAGCAGTTTCGGTACTGCCTACGAGCAGTACTTC. Amino acids: CASSFGTAYEQYF.

V usage is TRBV5-1 and J usage is TRBJ2-2; 11 nucleotides align to TRBD2. Unmatched junction bases numbered 9, after V lost 0 bases and J lost 5 bases. The germline CDR1 and CDR2 sequences are SGHRS and YFSETQ. The length of the CDR3 is 18 residues. For the CDR3, the DNA is TGCGCCAGCAGCTTGGGAGTGGCTAGCGGGGGGAATACCGGGGAGCTGTTTTTT. This sequence encodes CASSLGVASGGNTGELFF.

This clonotype was picked up a small number of times. Written as DNA, the CDR3 is TGTGCCAGCAGTTCCAGGCCGTACGAGCAGTACTTC. Amino acids: CASSSRPYEQYF. J is TRBJ2-7 and V is TRBV2; no firm D call. The CDR3 sequence is 12 residues long. Germline lookup yields CDR1 SNHLY and CDR2 FYNNEI. Trimming took 5 bases from V and 4 from J, leaving 9 bases between them.

This CDR3 is CAIRASIIGGTEAFF. The CDR3, as DNA: TGTGCCATCCGGGCTTCAATTATTGGTGGCACTGAAGCTTTCTTT. The chain combines TRBV10-3 with TRBJ1-1; D is unresolved. In germline, CDR1 is ENHRY, CDR2 SYGVKD. The CDR3 covers 15 residues. V lost 8 bases and J lost 4, with 20 bases in between.